One and the same sample provided the 5 T cell receptor beta chains below, sequenced in a study of beta chain features in type 1 diabetes. As every portion of the isolated RNA was reverse transcribed, the sequencing read expressed TCRB transcripts. The assay was immunoSEQ multiplex PCR, and TCRdb's table has in-frame clones only and misses some. The data hold some 350,000 clones, with over 8.5% observed a single time. Study-wide results and limits: Moderate but significant shortening of TCRB CDR3s was recorded in all four CD4+ subsets from Type 1 diabetes patients.

The antigens of these receptors remain unknown. Sequencing was done on a sample of central memory CD4+ T cells from blood. Every receptor here comes from a man aged 25-45 years with type 1 diabetes.

This chain links TRBV5-1 with TRBJ1-2; 7 bases are a match to TRBD1. J lost 7 bases, V lost 2 bases, and 5 bases had no gene match. Germline V gives CDR1 SGHRS, CDR2 YFSETQ. The CDR3 runs to 13 residues. The CDR3 region is CASSFDRDAGYTF. The CDR3 DNA reads TGCGCCAGCAGCTTCGACAGGGACGCTGGCTACACCTTC.

This clone was found many times. The rearrangement uses TRBV19 and TRBJ2-2, with D unresolved. V was clipped by 5 bases and J by 4 bases, with 2 bases between them. CDR1 LNHDA and CDR2 SQIVND come from the germline V gene (reference sequence). There are 11 residues in the CDR3. The CDR3 bases are TGTGCCAGTAGTTTCACCGGGGAGCTGTTTTTT. It codes for CASSFTGELFF.

This sequence joins TRBV7-9 and TRBJ2-3, with 7 positions matching TRBD2. There are 14 residues in the CDR3. Germline lookup yields CDR1 SEHNR and CDR2 FQNEAQ (reference sequence). J was trimmed by 5 bases and V by 5 bases; bases with no gene match: 7. The CDR3, as DNA: TGTGCCAGCAGCCCGGGGACTATCGGAGATACGCAGTATTTT. It translates to CASSPGTIGDTQYF.

Comments on this clone: One junction end does not reproduce the germline sequence, and a read error may be involved. V is TRBV29-1 and J is TRBJ1-3, with 7 bases fitting TRBD1. In germline, CDR1 is SQVTM, CDR2 ANQGSEA. The CDR3 totals 14 residues. The DNA for the CDR3 is TGCAACGTTGGGACGACAGGGAGGGTTAGCACCATATATTTT. Translating it yields CNVGTTGRVSTIYF.

In this sample, this clone turned up a few times. V is TRBV7-2 and J is TRBJ2-1; maybe TRBD2 (6 bases). The V end was cut by 2 bases, the J end by 6 bases, with 11 bases between. Germline CDR1 and CDR2: SGHTA and FQGNSA. This CDR3 has 14 amino acids. DNA for the CDR3: TGTGCCAGCAGCTTACGGCGGGGCCCCAATGAGCAGTTCTTC. It yields the protein CASSLRRGPNEQFF.